This entry describes one T cell receptor delta chain. TCRdb records a much larger clone's protein for this DNA, with a difference at residue 15 that likely arises from a read error; the protein given is the translation of the DNA. The sample comes from a study of γδ T cells in repeated Plasmodium falciparum infection. TCRdb re-processed the multiplex PCR reads using CATT. In the table there are about 93,000 delta-chain clones, over 0.75% of which are singletons. Bulk repertoires came from Vgamma9/Vdelta2+ or Vdelta2-negative gammadelta T cells flow-sorted from PBMC. CDR3 size: 19 residues. The V gene's germline CDR1 is GEAIGNYY and CDR2 EKD.

The chain links TRDV2 to TRDJ1; TRDD3 agrees at 10 bases. TCRdb is silent on the J gene; assignment here came from matching the DNA to germline. The material sequenced was gamma-delta T cells from blood. This sequence originates from a pool of human donors (malaria-infected and uninfected, not separated). The CDR3 protein is CACDTLGHTGGWYTEKLIF. CDR3 DNA: TGTGCCTGTGACACCTTGGGCCATACTGGGGGATGGTACACCGAAAAACTCATCTTT.